Listed below are T cell receptor beta chains from one sample, sequenced in a study of cytomegalovirus exposure and HLA in healthy donors. Profiled with immunoSEQ multiplex PCR; TCRdb holds only in-frame clones, not every one. The table shows some 57,000 clones, with less than 70% occurring only once. Sequencing used PBMCs. All receptors come from a human donor in good health. Both conserved end residues are part of each CDR3. Each record gives: CDR3 length, D gene, clone size, V gene, J gene, CDR3 protein, CDR3 DNA. D genes are given only for firm matches. For some rows the clone size is stated as once, few or many, or as a class when expanded; others skip it.

>12|.|.|TRBV30|TRBJ1-2
CAWRVGVYGYTF
TGTGCCTGGAGAGTGGGCGTCTATGGCTACACCTTC
>15|.|few|TRBV7-9|TRBJ1-6
CASSLGRQRGAPLHF
TGTGCCAGCAGCTTAGGGCGGCAGCGGGGTGCACCCCTCCACTTT
>16|TRBD2|few|TRBV4-2|TRBJ2-7
CASSQASGGASYEQYF
TGTGCCAGCAGCCAAGCCAGCGGGGGGGCCTCCTACGAGCAGTACTTC
>16|.|.|TRBV7-9|TRBJ2-7
CASTINLGQTAYEQYF
TGTGCCAGCACCATCAACCTAGGACAGACAGCCTACGAGCAGTACTTC
>17|.|.|TRBV23-1|TRBJ1-1
CASSQSGSHRDKTQAFF
TGCGCCAGCAGTCAATCGGGTTCACACCGGGACAAGACCCAAGCTTTCTTT
>13|.|.|TRBV7-3|TRBJ1-5
CASSLGADQPQHF
TGTGCCAGCAGTCTTGGTGCAGATCAGCCCCAGCATTTT
>14|.|few|TRBV9|TRBJ1-6
CASSVGRVSSPLHF
TGTGCCAGCAGCGTGGGCAGGGTTAGTTCACCCCTCCACTTT
>15|TRBD1|.|TRBV27|TRBJ1-1
CASSFGTGGNTEAFF
TGTGCCAGCAGTTTCGGGACAGGTGGGAACACTGAAGCTTTCTTT
>15|TRBD2|.|TRBV7-7|TRBJ2-5
CASSLGSGGQETQYF
TGTGCTAGCAGCTTAGGTAGCGGGGGACAAGAGACCCAGTACTTC
>15|TRBD1|.|TRBV11-2|TRBJ1-5
CASSQGGQYNQPQHF
TGTGCCAGCAGCCAAGGGGGACAGTACAATCAGCCCCAGCATTTT
>14|.|.|TRBV10-3|TRBJ1-4
CAISELAVNEKLFF
TGTGCCATCAGTGAGTTGGCAGTGAATGAAAAACTGTTTTTT
>15|TRBD1|.|TRBV4-2|TRBJ1-5
CASSQTDRGDQPQHF
TGTGCCAGCAGCCAAACCGACAGGGGGGATCAGCCCCAGCATTTT
>17|TRBD1|.|TRBV14|TRBJ1-5
CASSQSHRGIVHQPQHF
TGTGCCAGCAGCCAAAGCCACAGGGGGATAGTCCATCAGCCCCAGCATTTT
>14|.|.|TRBV7-9|TRBJ1-1
CASSQWAENTEAFF
TGTGCCAGCAGCCAATGGGCAGAAAACACTGAAGCTTTCTTT
>15|TRBD1|.|TRBV19|TRBJ1-4
CASSIQQGYGEKLFF
TGTGCCAGTAGTATTCAACAGGGGTATGGTGAAAAACTGTTTTTT
>13|TRBD1|few|TRBV7-6|TRBJ2-7
CASSYTGGNEQYF
TGTGCCAGCAGCTACACAGGGGGGAACGAGCAGTACTTC
>11|.|few|TRBV2|TRBJ2-7
CASTYMYEQYF
TGTGCCAGCACTTACATGTACGAGCAGTACTTC
>15|.|.|TRBV7-8|TRBJ2-1
CASSLVDSGLGEQFF
TGTGCCAGCAGCTTAGTGGATAGCGGTTTAGGGGAGCAGTTCTTC
>14|.|few|TRBV5-1|TRBJ1-3
CASSSGVAGNTIYF
TGCGCCAGCAGCTCGGGGGTGGCTGGAAACACCATATATTTT
>15|.|.|TRBV27|TRBJ2-3
CASSLVVTSTDTQYF
TGTGCCAGCAGTTTAGTGGTTACTAGCACAGATACGCAGTATTTT
>13|.|.|TRBV19|TRBJ2-1
CASSIQGRNEQFF
TGTGCCAGTAGTATCCAGGGTAGGAATGAGCAGTTCTTC
>15|TRBD2|.|TRBV6-1|TRBJ2-7
CASSLRGGSSYEQYF
TGTGCCAGCAGTTTGCGGGGGGGCAGCTCCTACGAGCAGTACTTC
>14|TRBD1|.|TRBV5-1|TRBJ2-7
CASTPGQGGNEQYF
TGCGCCAGCACTCCGGGACAGGGCGGCAACGAGCAGTACTTC
>13|.|.|TRBV4-2|TRBJ2-7
CASSQELSYEQYF
TGTGCCAGCAGCCAAGAGTTATCGTACGAGCAGTACTTC
>16|TRBD1|.|TRBV6-5|TRBJ1-4
CASSYLPGQGAEKLFF
TGTGCCAGCAGTTACCTGCCGGGACAGGGGGCTGAAAAACTGTTTTTT
>15|TRBD1|few|TRBV5-1|TRBJ1-2
CASSLEGGQGRGYTF
TGCGCCAGCAGCCTGGAAGGAGGACAGGGCCGTGGCTACACCTTC
>15|TRBD2|.|TRBV6-5|TRBJ2-5
CASSFSGGASKTQYF
TGTGCCAGCAGTTTTAGCGGGGGAGCGTCCAAGACCCAGTACTTC
>16|.|.|TRBV27|TRBJ1-6
CASSLRGPHRSSPLHF
TGTGCCAGCAGTTTGCGGGGGCCTCATCGGAGTTCACCCCTCCACTTT
>15|.|.|TRBV4-1|TRBJ2-7
CASSQEILAAREQYF
TGCGCCAGCAGCCAAGAAATTTTAGCTGCCCGCGAGCAGTACTTC
>15|.|.|TRBV10-3|TRBJ1-5
CAISDPGSSNQPQHF
TGTGCCATCAGTGATCCGGGAAGTAGCAATCAGCCCCAGCATTTT
>19|TRBD2|.|TRBV19|TRBJ2-3
CASSTGLARSKSSTDTQYF
TGTGCCAGTAGTACGGGACTAGCCCGATCAAAATCAAGCACAGATACGCAGTATTTT
>12|.|.|TRBV4-1|TRBJ2-1
CAFYRGRNEQFF
TGCGCCTTTTACCGCGGCCGCAATGAGCAGTTCTTC
>14|.|few|TRBV6-5|TRBJ2-1
CASTPGVGHNEQFF
TGTGCCAGCACCCCAGGGGTGGGCCACAATGAGCAGTTCTTC
>15|TRBD1|few|TRBV5-6|TRBJ1-3
CASRKGQGASDTIYF
TGTGCCAGCAGAAAAGGACAGGGGGCTTCGGACACCATATATTTT
>15|TRBD2|.|TRBV6-5|TRBJ2-3
CASRLAGLGTDTQYF
TGTGCCAGCAGGCTAGCGGGTCTGGGCACAGATACGCAGTATTTT
>15|.|.|TRBV7-2|TRBJ2-2
CASSLRGTNTGELFF
TGTGCCAGCAGCTTACGGGGGACGAACACCGGGGAGCTGTTTTTT
>15|TRBD2|once|TRBV7-2|TRBJ2-5
CASSLIAGIQETQYF
TGTGCCAGCAGCTTAATAGCGGGGATCCAAGAGACCCAGTACTTC
>13|.|.|TRBV6-5|TRBJ1-5
CASSYYLNQPQHF
TGTGCCAGCAGTTACTATCTCAATCAGCCCCAGCATTTT
>19|.|few|TRBV12-2|TRBJ1-1
CASRFSGTIPKDPYTEAFF
TGTGCAAGTCGCTTTTCGGGGACTATTCCCAAGGACCCATACACTGAAGCTTTCTTT
>15|TRBD2|few|TRBV6-5|TRBJ2-7
CASRYGASGGYEQYF
TGTGCCAGCAGATATGGGGCTAGCGGGGGCTACGAGCAGTACTTC
>14|TRBD1|.|TRBV6-6|TRBJ1-1
CASSWDRVNTEAFF
TGTGCCAGCAGTTGGGACAGAGTAAACACTGAAGCTTTCTTT
>16|TRBD1|.|TRBV11-2|TRBJ1-6
CASSLTSGGYNSPLHF
TGTGCCAGCAGCTTGACCTCAGGGGGCTATAATTCACCCCTCCACTTT
>18|.|.|TRBV5-4|TRBJ2-3
CASSPRGEAFYSTDTQYF
TGCGCCAGCAGCCCGCGAGGCGAAGCCTTTTATAGCACAGATACGCAGTATTTT
>14|.|.|TRBV29-1|TRBJ2-3
CSVEGGTLTDTQYF
TGCAGCGTTGAAGGGGGGACATTAACAGATACGCAGTATTTT
>16|.|.|TRBV5-1|TRBJ1-5
CASSLVRDYSNQPQHF
TGCGCCAGCAGCTTGGTGAGGGACTATAGCAATCAGCCCCAGCATTTT
>13|.|once|TRBV28|TRBJ1-5
CASILQGNQPQHF
TGTGCCAGCATTCTTCAGGGCAATCAGCCCCAGCATTTT
>14|TRBD1|once|TRBV7-8|TRBJ1-1
CASQGQTLNTEAFF
TGTGCCTCCCAGGGACAGACTTTGAACACTGAAGCTTTCTTT
>14|.|.|TRBV6-5|TRBJ2-5
CASTRDGGQETQYF
TGTGCCAGCACCCGAGATGGGGGGCAAGAGACCCAGTACTTC
>14|TRBD1|.|TRBV19|TRBJ1-5
CASIRTGINQPQHF
TGTGCCAGTATTAGGACAGGCATAAATCAGCCCCAGCATTTT
>14|.|.|TRBV14|TRBJ1-6
CASSRDFYNSPLHF
TGTGCCAGCAGCCGGGACTTCTATAATTCACCCCTCCACTTT
>16|TRBD2|few|TRBV11-2|TRBJ2-5
CASSPSGLAVGETQYF
TGTGCCAGCAGCCCTTCGGGACTAGCGGTGGGTGAGACCCAGTACTTC
>17|.|.|TRBV7-2|TRBJ2-1
CASSLVFGGPSGNQQFF
TGTGCCAGCAGCTTAGTATTTGGAGGGCCCTCCGGCAATCAGCAGTTCTTC
>15|.|.|TRBV19|TRBJ2-2
CASSIRSGGGGELFF
TGTGCCAGTAGTATCAGGTCAGGTGGAGGCGGGGAGCTGTTTTTT
>15|TRBD2|few|TRBV5-1|TRBJ2-1
CASSYTSGTSGPQFF
TGCGCCAGCAGCTACACCTCCGGGACTAGCGGGCCCCAGTTCTTC
>14|TRBD1|.|TRBV27|TRBJ2-7
CASSRKGARYEQYF
TGTGCCAGCAGCCGGAAGGGGGCGCGGTACGAGCAGTACTTC
>16|TRBD1|.|TRBV18|TRBJ1-4
CASSPTTGTTNEKLFF
TGTGCCAGCTCACCCACGACAGGGACGACTAATGAAAAACTGTTTTTT
>14|.|.|TRBV6-1|TRBJ1-4
CASSLTQGYEKLFF
TGTGCCAGCAGTCTCACCCAGGGGTATGAAAAACTGTTTTTT
>15|.|.|TRBV6-5|TRBJ1-2
CASSYAGRGADGYTF
TGTGCCAGCAGTTACGCGGGGAGGGGGGCAGATGGCTACACCTTC
>20|TRBD1|.|TRBV10-1|TRBJ2-5
CASSELVDREEGLWGETQYF
TGCGCCAGCAGTGAGTTAGTGGACAGGGAGGAAGGATTGTGGGGGGAGACCCAGTACTTC
>14|.|.|TRBV19|TRBJ2-4
CASSIRGAKNIQYF
TGTGCCAGTAGTATACGAGGAGCCAAAAACATTCAGTACTTC